This section outlines one TCR beta chain sequence together with its context. Its target is unknown. The data were produced by immunoSEQ multiplex PCR, yet TCRdb's version contains in-frame clones alone and is incomplete. Counted here are about 2.4 million clones, over 85% occurring once; the ten biggest clones make up about 0.13%. Per germline, CDR1 MDHEN and CDR2 SYDVKM. This CDR3 comprises 12 residues. Trimming took off 2 bases at V and 6 bases at J, with 8 bases between the two ends. The record originates from a study of shared clonotypes between healthy human individuals. Study-wide results and limits: The study found lower generation probabilities in non-shared clonotypes than in those shared by all four donors. Of the naive CD4 clonotypes, roughly 5% were shared across several donors.

The sequencing sample was made of naive CD4+ T cells sorted from blood. Indicated subset: CD45RA+ positively selected. The sequence was obtained from a man aged 18 to 30 in good health. The chain uses TRBV28 and TRBJ2-7; D unclear. The CDR3 loop is CASSLIGSEQYF. For the CDR3, the DNA is TGTGCCAGCAGTTTAATAGGTAGCGAGCAGTACTTC. Drawing the rest from reference TRBV28 and TRBJ2-7, the complete variable domain is DVKVTQSSRYLVKRTGEKVFLECVQDMDHENMFWYRQDPGLGLRLIYFSYDVKMKEKGDIPEGYSVSREKKERFSLILESASTNQTSMYLCASSLIGSEQYFGPGTRLTVT.